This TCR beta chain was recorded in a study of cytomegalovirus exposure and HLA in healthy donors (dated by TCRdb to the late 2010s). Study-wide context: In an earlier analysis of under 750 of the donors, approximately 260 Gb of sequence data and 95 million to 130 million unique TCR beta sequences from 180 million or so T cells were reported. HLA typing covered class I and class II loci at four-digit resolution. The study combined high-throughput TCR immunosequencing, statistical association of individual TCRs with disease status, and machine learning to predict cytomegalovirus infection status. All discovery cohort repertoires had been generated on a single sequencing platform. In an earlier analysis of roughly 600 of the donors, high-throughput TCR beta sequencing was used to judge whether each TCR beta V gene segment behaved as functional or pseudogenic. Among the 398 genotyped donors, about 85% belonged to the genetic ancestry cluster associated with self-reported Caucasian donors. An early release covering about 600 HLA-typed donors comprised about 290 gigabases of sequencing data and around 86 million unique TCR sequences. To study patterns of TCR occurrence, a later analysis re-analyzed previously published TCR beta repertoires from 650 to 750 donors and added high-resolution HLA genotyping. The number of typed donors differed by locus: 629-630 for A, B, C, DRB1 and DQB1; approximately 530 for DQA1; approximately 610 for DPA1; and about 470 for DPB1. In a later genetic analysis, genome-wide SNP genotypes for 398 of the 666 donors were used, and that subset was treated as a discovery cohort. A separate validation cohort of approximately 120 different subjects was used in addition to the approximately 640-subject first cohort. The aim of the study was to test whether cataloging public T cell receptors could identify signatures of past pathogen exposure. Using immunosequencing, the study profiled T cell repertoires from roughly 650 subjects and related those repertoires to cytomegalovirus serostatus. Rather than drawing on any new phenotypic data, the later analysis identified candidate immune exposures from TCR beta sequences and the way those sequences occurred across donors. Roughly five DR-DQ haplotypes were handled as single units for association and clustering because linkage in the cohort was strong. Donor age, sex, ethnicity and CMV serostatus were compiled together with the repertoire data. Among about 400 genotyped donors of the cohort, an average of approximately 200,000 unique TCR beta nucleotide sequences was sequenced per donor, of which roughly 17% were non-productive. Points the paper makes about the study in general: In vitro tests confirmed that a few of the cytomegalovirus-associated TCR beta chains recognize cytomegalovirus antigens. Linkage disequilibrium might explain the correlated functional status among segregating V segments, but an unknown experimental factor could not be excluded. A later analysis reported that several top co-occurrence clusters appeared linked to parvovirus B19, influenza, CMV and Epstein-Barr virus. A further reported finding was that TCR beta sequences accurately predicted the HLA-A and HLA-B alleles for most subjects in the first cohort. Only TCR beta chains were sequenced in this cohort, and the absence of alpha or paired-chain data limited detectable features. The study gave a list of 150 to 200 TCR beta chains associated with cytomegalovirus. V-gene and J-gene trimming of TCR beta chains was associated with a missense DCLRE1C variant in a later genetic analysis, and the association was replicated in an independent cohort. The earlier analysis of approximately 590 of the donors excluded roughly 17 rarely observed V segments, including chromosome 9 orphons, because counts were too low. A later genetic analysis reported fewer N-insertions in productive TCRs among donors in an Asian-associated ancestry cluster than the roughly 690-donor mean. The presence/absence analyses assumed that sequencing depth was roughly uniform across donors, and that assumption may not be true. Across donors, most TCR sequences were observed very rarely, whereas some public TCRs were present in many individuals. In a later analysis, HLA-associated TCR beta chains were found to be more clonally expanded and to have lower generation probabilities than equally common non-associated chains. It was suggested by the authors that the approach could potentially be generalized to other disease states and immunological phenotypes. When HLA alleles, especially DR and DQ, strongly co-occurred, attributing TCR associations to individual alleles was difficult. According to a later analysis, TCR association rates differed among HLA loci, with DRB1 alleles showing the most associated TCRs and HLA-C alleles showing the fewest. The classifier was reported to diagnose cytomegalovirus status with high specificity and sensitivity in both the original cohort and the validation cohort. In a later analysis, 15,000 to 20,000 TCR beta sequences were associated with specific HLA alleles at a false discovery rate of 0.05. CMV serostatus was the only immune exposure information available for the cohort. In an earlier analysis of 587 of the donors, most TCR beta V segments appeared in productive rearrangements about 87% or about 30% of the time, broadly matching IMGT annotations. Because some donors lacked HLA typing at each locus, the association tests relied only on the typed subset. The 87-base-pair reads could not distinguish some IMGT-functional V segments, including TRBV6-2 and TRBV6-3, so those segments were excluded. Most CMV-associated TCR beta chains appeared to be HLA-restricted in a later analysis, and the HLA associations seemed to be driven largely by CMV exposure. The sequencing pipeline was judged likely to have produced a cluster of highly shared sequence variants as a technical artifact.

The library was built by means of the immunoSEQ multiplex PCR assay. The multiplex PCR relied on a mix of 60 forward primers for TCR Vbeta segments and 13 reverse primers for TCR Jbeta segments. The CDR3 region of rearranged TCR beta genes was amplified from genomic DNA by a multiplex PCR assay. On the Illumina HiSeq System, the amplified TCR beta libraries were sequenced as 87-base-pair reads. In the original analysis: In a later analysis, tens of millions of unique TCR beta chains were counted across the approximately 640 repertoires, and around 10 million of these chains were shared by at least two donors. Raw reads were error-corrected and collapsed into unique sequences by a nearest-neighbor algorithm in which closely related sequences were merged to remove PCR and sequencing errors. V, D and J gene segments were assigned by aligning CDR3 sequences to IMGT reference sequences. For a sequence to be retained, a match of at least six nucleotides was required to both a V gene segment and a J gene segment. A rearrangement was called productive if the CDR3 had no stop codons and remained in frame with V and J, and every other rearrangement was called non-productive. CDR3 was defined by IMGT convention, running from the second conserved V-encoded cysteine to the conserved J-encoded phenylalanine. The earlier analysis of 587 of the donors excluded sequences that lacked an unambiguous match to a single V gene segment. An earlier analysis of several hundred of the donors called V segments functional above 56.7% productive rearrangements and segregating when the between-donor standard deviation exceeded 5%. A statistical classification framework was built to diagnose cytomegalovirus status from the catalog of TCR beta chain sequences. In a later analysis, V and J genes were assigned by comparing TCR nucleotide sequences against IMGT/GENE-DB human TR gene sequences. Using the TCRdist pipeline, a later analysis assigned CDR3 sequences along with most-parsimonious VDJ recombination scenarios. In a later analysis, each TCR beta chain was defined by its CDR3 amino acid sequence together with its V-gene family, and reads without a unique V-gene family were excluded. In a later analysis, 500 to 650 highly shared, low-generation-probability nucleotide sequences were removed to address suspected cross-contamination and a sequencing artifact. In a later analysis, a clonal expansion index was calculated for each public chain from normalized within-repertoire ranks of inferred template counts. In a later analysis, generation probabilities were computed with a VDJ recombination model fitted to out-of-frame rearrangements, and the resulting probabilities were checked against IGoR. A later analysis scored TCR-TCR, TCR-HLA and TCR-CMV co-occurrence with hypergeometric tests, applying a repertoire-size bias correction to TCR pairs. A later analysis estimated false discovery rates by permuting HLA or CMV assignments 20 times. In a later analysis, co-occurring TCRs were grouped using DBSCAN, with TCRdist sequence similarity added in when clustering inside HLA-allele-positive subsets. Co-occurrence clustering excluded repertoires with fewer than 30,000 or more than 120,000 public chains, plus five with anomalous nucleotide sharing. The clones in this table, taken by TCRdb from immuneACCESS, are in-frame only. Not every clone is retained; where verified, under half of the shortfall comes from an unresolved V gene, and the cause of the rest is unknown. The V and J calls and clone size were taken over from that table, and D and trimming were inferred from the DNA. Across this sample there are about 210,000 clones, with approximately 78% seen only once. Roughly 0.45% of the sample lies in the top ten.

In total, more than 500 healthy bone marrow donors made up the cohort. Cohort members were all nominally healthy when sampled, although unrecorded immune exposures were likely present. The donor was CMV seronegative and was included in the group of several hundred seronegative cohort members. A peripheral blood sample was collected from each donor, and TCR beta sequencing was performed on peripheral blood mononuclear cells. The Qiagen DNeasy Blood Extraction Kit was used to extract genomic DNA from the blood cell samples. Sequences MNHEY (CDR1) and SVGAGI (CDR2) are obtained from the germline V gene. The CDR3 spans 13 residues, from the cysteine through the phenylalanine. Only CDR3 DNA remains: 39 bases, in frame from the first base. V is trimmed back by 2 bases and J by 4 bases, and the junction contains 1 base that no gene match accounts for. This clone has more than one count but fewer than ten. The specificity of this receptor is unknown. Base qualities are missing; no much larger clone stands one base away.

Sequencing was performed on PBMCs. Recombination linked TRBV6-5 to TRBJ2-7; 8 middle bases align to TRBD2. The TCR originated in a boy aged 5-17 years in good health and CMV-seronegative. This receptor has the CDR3 CASSYRGGYEQYF. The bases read TGTGCCAGCAGTTACCGGGGGGGGTACGAGCAGTACTTC.